A single T cell receptor (beta chain) is shown here with its context. Its antigen is not known. The TCR alpha and TCR beta cDNA libraries, bearing sample barcodes and UMIs, were generated by 5'RACE using constant-segment primers. Via MiXCR, TCRdb re-called the 5' RACE reads, giving one row per CDR3 protein. The sample yields almost 550,000 distinct CDR3 sequences, over 20% seen once. These data originate in a study of T-cell memory formation after mild COVID-19. Study results and caveats: Cross-reactive memory appears to have joined, as suggested by some responding clones showing up in pre-infection memory.

CDR3 length: 18 residues. Germline values: CDR1 KGHSH, CDR2 LQKENI. Trimming at V came to 0 bases and at J to 0 bases, leaving 6 bases not matched to a gene. Material for sequencing was PBMCs or a T cell subset sorted from them (not recorded which). The J gene is TRBJ2-3, the V gene TRBV18, with 10 bases that match TRBD1. This TCR came from an adult woman who had mild COVID-19 (a few samples of this study predate the infection). Cell type and time point are not known. As DNA, the CDR3 is TGTGCCAGCTCACCACCAGGGACAGGGGCCGCGAGCACAGATACGCAGTATTTT. Translation gives CASSPPGTGAASTDTQYF.